The clone carrying this TCR beta chain occurred a few times. Its target is not known. The data originate from a study of blood T cells in healthy people across ages. Study-wide points: The unsorted PBMCs prevented any conclusive comparison of naive versus antigen-experienced cells.

There were at least 5.5 micrograms of total RNA extracted from every sample. Germline assignment: CDR1 SGHRS and CDR2 YFSETQ. This CDR3 has 15 residues. V lost 0 bases to trimming and J lost 5 bases; unmatched junction nucleotides: 7. It was with a sample-barcoded 5' primer and a J-beta primer mix that a second PCR of roughly 6 to 12 cycles was run. One entry per CDR3 protein results from TCRdb running MiXCR on the 5' RACE reads. The sample has approximately 1,100,000 distinct CDR3 sequences, 40% to 45% seen once; the top ten hold approximately 17%. Sample: blood. The source is a woman in her sixties in good health. This chain connects TRBV5-1 to TRBJ2-5; TRBD2 matches 7 bases. CDR3 sequence reads: CASSLDSGRRETQYF. The CDR3 DNA sequence: TGCGCCAGCAGCTTGGATAGCGGGCGTAGGGAGACCCAGTACTTC.